This T cell receptor beta chain is from a study of T cell repertoires in cytomegalovirus infection. Study at large: In public TCR beta signatures, there were indications of both CMV infection and matching HLA type.

TCRdb itself ran the reads through MiXCR, one entry per CDR3 protein. Seen here are hundreds of thousands of distinct CDR3 sequences, about 24% observed once, and the top ten hold 8%. The CDR3 spans 13 residues. Deletions cut 1 base from V and 10 bases from J, with 11 bases between. From germline, CDR1 is SEHNR and CDR2 FQNEAQ (reference sequence). On this clonotype itself: Its antigen is as yet unknown.

Study-wide findings and caveats: The ex vivo response was dominated by HLA-C-restricted CMV-specific TCR beta clonotypes. Carriage of CMV together with the relevant HLA was identifiable through cumulative public TCR beta family frequency.

The specimen sequenced was CD8+ T cells from PBMCs. The TCR was taken from a human donor in good health (CMV status not recorded). Some clones in this sample may be carry-over from other donors' samples. The V and J genes are TRBV7-9 and TRBJ2-1; possibly TRBD2 for D (6 bases). The CDR3 protein is CASSLEYGGEQFF. CDR3 DNA sequence: TGTGCCAGCAGCTTAGAATATGGGGGGGAGCAGTTCTTC.